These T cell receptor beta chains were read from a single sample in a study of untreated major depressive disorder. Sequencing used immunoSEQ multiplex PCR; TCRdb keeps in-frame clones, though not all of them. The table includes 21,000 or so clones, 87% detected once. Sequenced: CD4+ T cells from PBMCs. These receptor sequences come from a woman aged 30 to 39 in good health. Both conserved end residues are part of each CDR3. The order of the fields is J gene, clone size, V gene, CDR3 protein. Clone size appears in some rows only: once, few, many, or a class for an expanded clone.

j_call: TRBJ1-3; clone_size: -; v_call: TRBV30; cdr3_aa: CAWWSSRSGNTIYF
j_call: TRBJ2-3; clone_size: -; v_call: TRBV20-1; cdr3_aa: CSVLRKETQYF
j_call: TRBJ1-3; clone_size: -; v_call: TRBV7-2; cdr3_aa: CASSLADRGIGGNTIYF
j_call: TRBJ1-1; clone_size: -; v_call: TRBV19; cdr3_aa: CASRGTGMVTEAFF
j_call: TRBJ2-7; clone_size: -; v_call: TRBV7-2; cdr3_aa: CASSFIQGANREQYF
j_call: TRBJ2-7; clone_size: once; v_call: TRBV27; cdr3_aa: CASSLIGQGYEQYF
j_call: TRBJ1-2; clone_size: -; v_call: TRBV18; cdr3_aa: CASSPEGAGYGYTF
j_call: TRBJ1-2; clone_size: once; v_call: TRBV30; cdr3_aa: CAWSPTGGEGGYTF
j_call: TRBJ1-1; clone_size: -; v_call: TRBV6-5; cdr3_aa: CASRQGPARFTEAFF
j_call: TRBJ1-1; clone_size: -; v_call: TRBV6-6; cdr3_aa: CASSLGRTDTEAFF
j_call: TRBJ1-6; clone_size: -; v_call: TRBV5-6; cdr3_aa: CASSLKAGGNSPLHF
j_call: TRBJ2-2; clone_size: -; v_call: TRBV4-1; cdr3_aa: CASSQDPRADTGELFF
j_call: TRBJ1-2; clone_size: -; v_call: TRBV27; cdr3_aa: CASSFNVQRNYGYTF
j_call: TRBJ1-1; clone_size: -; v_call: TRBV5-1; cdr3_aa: CASSLEIYTEAFF
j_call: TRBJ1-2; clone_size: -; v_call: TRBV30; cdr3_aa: CAWTPGQGGGVVYGYTF
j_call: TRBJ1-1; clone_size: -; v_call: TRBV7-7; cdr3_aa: CASSPLSSSNTEAFF
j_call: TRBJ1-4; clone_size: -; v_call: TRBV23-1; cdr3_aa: CASSPPPWDEKLFF
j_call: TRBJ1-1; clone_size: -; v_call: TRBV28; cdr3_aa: CASTPSGTVNTEAFF
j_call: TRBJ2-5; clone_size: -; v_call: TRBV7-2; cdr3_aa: CASSRGGAEETQYF
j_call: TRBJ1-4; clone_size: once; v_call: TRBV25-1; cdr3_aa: CASGTGGHEKLFF
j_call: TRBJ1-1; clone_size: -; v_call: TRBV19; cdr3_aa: CASNRQGWTEAFF
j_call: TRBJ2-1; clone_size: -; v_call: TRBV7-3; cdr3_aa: CASSLVGGGYNEQFF
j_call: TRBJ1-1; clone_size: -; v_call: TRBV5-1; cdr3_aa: CASSLVGGGDTEAFF
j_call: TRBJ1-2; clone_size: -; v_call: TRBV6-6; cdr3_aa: CASSYLTGEKGYTF
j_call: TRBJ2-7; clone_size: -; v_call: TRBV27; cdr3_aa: CARDSSYEQYF
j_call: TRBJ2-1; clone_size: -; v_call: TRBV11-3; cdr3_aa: CASSQAGLAFNEQFF
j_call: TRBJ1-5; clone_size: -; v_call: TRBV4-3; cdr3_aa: CASSPKRGNQPQHF
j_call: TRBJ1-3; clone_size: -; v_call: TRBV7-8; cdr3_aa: CASSPGGELGNTIYF
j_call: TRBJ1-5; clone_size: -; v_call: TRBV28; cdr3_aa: CASTPGGADQPQHF
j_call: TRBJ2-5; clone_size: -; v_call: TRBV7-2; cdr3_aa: CASSSTGEETQYF
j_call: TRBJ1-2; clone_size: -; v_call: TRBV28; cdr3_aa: CASRPAGGDRVYGYTF
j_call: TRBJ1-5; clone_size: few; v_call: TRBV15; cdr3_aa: CATSLGGGYQPQHF
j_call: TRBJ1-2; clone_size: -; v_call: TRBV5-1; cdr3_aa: CASSTRQGTGYGYTF
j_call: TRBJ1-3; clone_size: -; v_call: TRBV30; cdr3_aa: CAWSVRGIGNTIYF
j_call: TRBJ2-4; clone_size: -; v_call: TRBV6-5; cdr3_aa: CASSYVYGNIQYF